The 26 T cell receptor beta chains given below trace back to one sample, sequenced in a study of shared clonotypes between healthy human individuals. Repertoires were generated with immunoSEQ multiplex PCR, while TCRdb's copy carries only in-frame clones and drops some. The data contain fewer than 650,000 clones, roughly four fifths of them seen just once; the ten biggest clones take up 10% to 15%. The sample comprised PBMCs. The receptor set was obtained from a woman between 40 and 50 years old in good health. Some clones in this sample may be carry-over from other donors' samples.

The chain joins TRBV7-9 to TRBJ2-7, with 11 nucleotides matching TRBD2. After removal of 4 bases from V and 7 bases from J, the junction contained 12 bases not matched to a gene. Per germline, CDR1 SEHNR and CDR2 FQNEAQ (reference sequence). The CDR3 has 16 amino acids. The DNA for the CDR3 is TGTGCCAGCAGCTACCCCGGGACTAGCGGTTCTCGGGAGCAGTACTTC. Amino acids: CASSYPGTSGSREQYF.

The V and J genes are TRBV27 and TRBJ2-1, with D possibly TRBD2 on 6 matching bases. Trimming stripped 3 bases from V and 3 bases from J, with 6 bases between. Germline-derived CDR1 and CDR2 are MNHEY and SMNVEV (reference sequence). CDR3 size: 13 residues. This chain's CDR3 is CASSLDYYNEQFF. The CDR3 DNA sequence: TGTGCCAGCAGTTTGGACTACTACAATGAGCAGTTCTTC.

CDR3 loop: CASSETGTGNNEQYF. In DNA, the CDR3 is TGTGCCAGTAGTGAGACCGGGACAGGGAACAACGAGCAGTACTTC. The chain is built from TRBV19 and TRBJ2-7; 9 positions match TRBD1. The V gene end was trimmed by 5 bases and the J gene end by 5 bases; junction bases not matched to a gene: 10. The germline V gene encodes CDR1 LNHDA and CDR2 SQIVND (reference sequence). The CDR3 contains 15 residues.

The chain links TRBV7-8 to TRBJ2-7; TRBD1 matches 7 bases. CDR1 SGHVS and CDR2 FQNEAQ come from the germline V gene. The trim removed 4 bases at V and 3 bases at J, leaving 3 bases unmatched. CDR3 length equals 13 residues. Here the CDR3 DNA reads TGTGCCAGCAGCTGGGGACAGCGCTACGAGCAGTACTTC. This gives the protein CASSWGQRYEQYF.

CDR3 bases: TGTGCCAGCAGCCCTCGTAGGTCCCATCAGCCCCAGCATTTT. Translation: CASSPRRSHQPQHF. This chain connects TRBV6-5 to TRBJ1-5; the D is unclear. The germline V gene encodes CDR1 MNHEY and CDR2 SVGAGI. V shed 6 bases and J shed 5 bases, with 14 bases lying between them. CDR3 size: 14 residues.

The genes are TRBV30 and TRBJ2-5; possible D gene TRBD1, 6 bases. The V end lost 2 bases, the J end lost 5 bases, and 15 bases lay between the germline ends. The germline V gene has CDR1 GTSNPN and CDR2 SVGIG (reference sequence). The CDR3 spans 14 residues. CDR3 DNA: TGTGCCTGGAGTAGGAACAGGGCGTTGGAGACCCAGTACTTC. This sequence encodes CAWSRNRALETQYF.

V is TRBV5-6 and J is TRBJ1-3, with D perhaps matching TRBD1 (5 bases). Trimming pared 2 bases from V and 0 bases from J, leaving 6 bases between. Germline CDR1 is SGHDT and CDR2 is YYEEEE. The CDR3 is 14 amino acids. CDR3 nucleotide sequence: TGTGCCAGCAGCTTCAGGGTCTCTGGAAACACCATATATTTT. This codes for CASSFRVSGNTIYF.

The chain links TRBV7-3 to TRBJ1-1; D not certain. Germline assignment: CDR1 SGHTA and CDR2 FQGTGA. The CDR3 is 13 amino acids. Trimming removed 2 bases from V and 0 bases from J, with 4 bases in between. The CDR3 sequence is CASSLSVNTEAFF. The CDR3 DNA follows: TGTGCCAGCAGCTTATCAGTGAACACTGAAGCTTTCTTT.

This clone was seen a single time. V usage is TRBV6-5 and J usage is TRBJ2-1; possibly TRBD1 for D (5 bases). The V and J ends lost 6 bases and 2 bases respectively, with 11 bases between them. The CDR3 consists of 14 residues. The germline V gene has CDR1 MNHEY and CDR2 SVGAGI. CDR3 sequence (DNA): TGTGCCAGCAGGCTAGACAGTACCTACAATGAGCAGTTCTTC. This sequence encodes CASRLDSTYNEQFF.

The chain carries TRBV2 and TRBJ2-1; TRBD1 matches 7 bases. The germline V gene encodes CDR1 SNHLY and CDR2 FYNNEI. The CDR3 covers 14 residues. Trimming removed 4 bases from V and 8 bases from J; junction bases left unmatched: 8. The CDR3 DNA sequence: TGTGCCAGCAGTGTTGGCAGGGGGTTGGATGAGCAGTTCTTC. Encoded protein: CASSVGRGLDEQFF. The full variable domain, in which reference TRBV2 and TRBJ2-1 provide the parts outside the CDR3, is EPEVTQTPSHQVTQMGQEVILRCVPISNHLYFYWYRQILGQKVEFLVSFYNNEISEKSEIFDDQFSVERPDGSNFTLKIRSTKLEDSAMYFCASSVGRGLDEQFFGPGTRLTVL.

This chain joins TRBV7-2 and TRBJ2-5, with unresolved D. V lost 0 bases to trimming and J lost 1 base, with 9 bases between them. There are 15 residues in the CDR3. Germline V gives CDR1 SGHTA, CDR2 FQGNSA. CDR3: CASSLAASRQETQYF. The CDR3 DNA reads TGTGCCAGCAGCTTAGCGGCCAGCCGCCAAGAGACCCAGTACTTC.

To note about this clone: A much larger clone lies a single base off, so this may be a read error. This chain joins TRBV30 and TRBJ2-5, with 8 bases lining up with TRBD2. The CDR3 extends over 14 amino acids. Germline V gives CDR1 GTSNPN, CDR2 SVGIG (reference sequence). The CDR3 nucleotides read TGTGCCTGGACTCGACTAGCGAACAAAGAGGCCCAGTACTTC. Protein sequence: CAWTRLANKEAQYF.

The chain employs TRBV6-5 and TRBJ2-5, with D perhaps TRBD1 (6 bases). This CDR3 spans 13 amino acids. Looked up from germline, CDR1 is MNHEY and CDR2 is SVGAGI. V lost 2 bases and J 4 bases, leaving 8 bases between the germline ends. The CDR3 DNA reads TGTGCCAGCAGTTACGACAGGCGAGAGACCCAGTACTTC. Its translation is CASSYDRRETQYF.

The chain recombines TRBV28 with TRBJ1-1, with a weak D call TRBD1 (5 bases). The CDR3 loop spans 13 amino acids. Trimming stripped 7 bases from V and 1 base from J, with 10 bases between. The germline V gene has CDR1 MDHEN and CDR2 SYDVKM. CDR3 sequence: CASNTRGNTEAFF. The CDR3 nucleotides read TGTGCCAGCAACACGAGGGGGAACACTGAAGCTTTCTTT.

The chain carries TRBV5-6 and TRBJ2-1; D is ambiguous. The V end was cut by 2 bases, the J end by 6 bases, with 12 bases between. The germline V gene has CDR1 SGHDT and CDR2 YYEEEE. The CDR3 runs to 14 residues. CDR3 residues: CASSLWLGPNEQFF. CDR3 sequence (DNA): TGTGCCAGCAGCTTATGGTTAGGGCCCAATGAGCAGTTCTTC.

As for this clone: It differs at one base from a far larger clone, so likely a read error. This specimen includes other DNA sequences encoding the same CDR3. The chain employs TRBV6-6 and TRBJ1-2; 7 bases line up with TRBD1. CDR3 size: 14 residues. Germline CDR1 reads MNHNY; CDR2 reads SVGAGI (reference sequence). The CDR3 sequence: CASSTTGVNYGYTF. The CDR3, as DNA: TGTGCCAGCAGCACCACAGGGGTTAACTACGGCTACACCTTC.

This clone was observed a single time. The rearrangement uses TRBV5-6 and TRBJ1-2, with 8 bases identical to TRBD1. V lost 0 bases, J lost 8 bases, and 9 bases stayed unmatched. The CDR3 is 15 amino acids. In germline, CDR1 is SGHDT, CDR2 YYEEEE. CDR3 coding DNA: TGTGCCAGCAGCTTGGGGGCGGACAGGGCCCTCGGCTACACCTTC. It yields the protein CASSLGADRALGYTF.

The V and J genes are TRBV7-9 and TRBJ2-1; a possible D gene is TRBD1 (6 bases). The CDR3 covers 16 residues. Trimming stripped 5 bases from V and 1 base from J, with 15 bases between. CDR1 and CDR2 from the germline V gene are SEHNR and FQNEAQ (reference sequence). CDR3 nucleotide sequence: TGTGCCAGCAGCGCCCTGACAGGTTTTTCCTACAATGAGCAGTTCTTC. It encodes CASSALTGFSYNEQFF.

CDR3 protein: CASSPRPGTSGLEQYF. The CDR3 region has the DNA TGTGCCAGCAGCCCACGACCCGGGACTAGCGGGCTCGAGCAGTACTTC. This chain links TRBV7-2 with TRBJ2-7; 12 nucleotides agree with TRBD2. V shed 5 bases, J shed 6 bases, and the junction held 11 bases outside the gene matches. The CDR3 length is 16 residues. Germline V gives CDR1 SGHTA, CDR2 FQGNSA.

The CDR3: CSVKDTAVGEAFF. CDR3 nucleotide sequence: TGCAGCGTTAAGGACACGGCTGTAGGTGAAGCTTTCTTT. V usage is TRBV29-1 and J usage is TRBJ1-1; a weak D match, TRBD1 (5 bases). The germline V gene has CDR1 SQVTM and CDR2 ANQGSEA. V was trimmed by 5 bases and J by 7 bases, leaving 17 bases between them. The CDR3 totals 13 residues.

The gene calls are TRBV5-1 and TRBJ2-5; TRBD1 is a possible D gene (5 bases). V was cut by 4 bases and J by 2 bases, with 15 bases left in between. Germline V lookup: CDR1 SGHRS, CDR2 YFSETQ. This CDR3 spans 15 amino acids. In DNA form, the CDR3 reads TGCGCCAGCAGCCCCATTAGGGGCCCGCAAGAGACCCAGTACTTC. This translates into CASSPIRGPQETQYF. Full variable domain (rest looked up from reference TRBV5-1 and TRBJ2-5): KAGVTQTPRYLIKTRGQQVTLSCSPISGHRSVSWYQQTPGQGLQFLFEYFSETQRNKGNFPGRFSGRQFSNSRSEMNVSTLELGDSALYLCASSPIRGPQETQYFGPGTRLLVL.

The CDR3 loop is CASSLEGNRAVYNEQFF. The CDR3 bases are TGTGCCAGCAGCTTAGAAGGGAACAGGGCGGTTTACAATGAGCAGTTCTTC. The J gene is TRBJ2-1, the V gene TRBV11-2; possible D gene TRBD1, 6 bases. The CDR3 consists of 17 residues. Germline CDR1 reads SGHAT; CDR2 reads FQNNGV. V lost 0 bases and J lost 4, with 16 bases in between.

This chain uses TRBV5-1 with TRBJ2-7, with a weak D call TRBD1 (5 bases). V was shortened by 0 bases and J by 2 bases, with 15 bases between the two germline ends. Germline V lookup: CDR1 SGHRS, CDR2 YFSETQ. The CDR3 covers 16 residues. The CDR3 coding sequence is TGCGCCAGCAGCTTGGGAGCACAGGATTTGGCCTACGAGCAGTACTTC. It translates to CASSLGAQDLAYEQYF.

J is TRBJ2-5 and V is TRBV2, with 9 bases fitting TRBD2. CDR3 size: 14 residues. V dropped 5 bases and J dropped 4; count of bases not matched to a gene: 5. Germline assignment: CDR1 SNHLY and CDR2 FYNNEI. This chain's CDR3 is CASSLAGDVETQYF. DNA for the CDR3: TGTGCCAGCAGTTTAGCGGGAGATGTAGAGACCCAGTACTTC.

This sequence joins TRBV27 and TRBJ2-7; TRBD2 aligns across 12 bases. Trimming cost V 2 bases and J 3 bases; bases outside gene matches: 5. The CDR3 runs 16 residues. Germline lookup yields CDR1 MNHEY and CDR2 SMNVEV (reference sequence). The CDR3 protein is CASSLILAGGRYEQYF. In DNA form, the CDR3 reads TGTGCCAGCAGTTTAATCCTAGCGGGAGGGCGCTACGAGCAGTACTTC.

The V call is TRBV10-2, the J call TRBJ2-7; D is ambiguous. Per germline, CDR1 WSHSY and CDR2 SAAADI. This CDR3 has 12 residues. Trimming stripped 6 bases from V and 5 bases from J, with 11 bases between. The CDR3 DNA reads as TGCGCCAGCAGCCCAAGAGACAACGAGCAGTACTTC. It is translated as CASSPRDNEQYF.